Following are 4 T cell receptor beta chains from one sample sequenced in a study of CD8 T cells in ankylosing spondylitis. TCRdb reprocessed the 5' RACE reads with MiXCR, giving one entry per CDR3 protein. The table includes nearly 250,000 distinct CDR3 sequences, roughly 32% detected once. The specimen sequenced was blood, either unsorted or a sorted T cell fraction (not recorded which). Source of these receptors: a male donor with ankylosing spondylitis or in good health (not recorded which).

This clonotype was observed a few times. This rearrangement joins TRBV12-3 or TRBV12-4 to TRBJ1-1, with D possibly matching TRBD1 (5 bases). This CDR3 is built from 14 residues. CDR3 amino acids: CADSPPEGLTEAFF. CDR3 coding DNA: TGTGCAGACTCCCCACCGGAGGGGCTGACTGAAGCTTTCTTT.

The gene calls are TRBV12-3 or TRBV12-4 and TRBJ2-1; possible D gene TRBD2, 5 bases. Trimming left V 3 bases short and J 6 bases short, with 9 bases between. The CDR3 is 13 residues long. The CDR3 nucleotides are TGTGCCAGCAGTTTCTCCCGGGGCAATGAGCAGTTCTTC. This translates into CASSFSRGNEQFF.

This clonotype was counted only a few times. The chain combines TRBV6-5 with TRBJ2-5, with D possibly being TRBD2 (6 bases). Germline CDR1 and CDR2: MNHEY and SVGAGI. The V and J ends lost 6 bases and 5 bases respectively, with 10 bases between them. CDR3 length: 12 amino acids. The CDR3 loop reads CASRSAGETQYF. The CDR3 DNA sequence: TGTGCCAGCAGGAGCGCGGGGGAGACCCAGTACTTC.

This clonotype was detected once. The V call is TRBV20-1, the J call TRBJ2-3, with 14 nucleotides matching TRBD2. Trimming removed 6 bases from V and 2 bases from J; junction bases left unmatched: 10. Germline loops: CDR1 DFQATT, CDR2 SNEGSKA (reference sequence). The CDR3 contains 17 residues. For the CDR3, the DNA is TGCAGTGCGCCCACCATGACTAGCGGGGGGGCCACAGATACGCAGTATTTT. It specifies CSAPTMTSGGATDTQYF.